The 21 T cell receptor beta chains below were found in one sample sequenced in a study of T cells in Graves' hyperthyroidism and ophthalmopathy. There were TCR beta CDR3 regions amplified from RNA transcripts. First-round RT-PCR of the TCR CDR3 relied on the HTBI primer set. TCRdb recomputed calls from the multiplex PCR reads with MiXCR, one row per CDR3 protein. The profile covers approximately 640,000 distinct CDR3 sequences, with roughly 17% appearing a single time and roughly 15% taken by the ten largest. Sequenced input: blood. All receptors come from a man between 50 and 59 years old with Graves' hyperthyroidism.

The chain combines TRBV28 with TRBJ1-5; perhaps TRBD1 as D (5 bases). Germline lookup yields CDR1 MDHEN and CDR2 SYDVKM. This CDR3 region has 13 residues. Trimming removed 5 bases at V and 5 bases at J, with 10 bases between. The CDR3: CASSKLGDQPQHF. CDR3 in DNA: TGTGCCAGCAGTAAATTAGGGGATCAGCCCCAGCATTTT.

A few counts support this clonotype. This rearrangement joins TRBV29-1 to TRBJ2-3, with 10 bases lining up with TRBD2. V gave up 8 bases and J gave up 1 base; unmatched junction bases: 6. CDR1 is SQVTM, CDR2 ANQGSEA, per germline. There are 14 residues in the CDR3. This CDR3 is CSSSGSWGTDTQYF. The CDR3 region has the DNA TGCAGCTCTAGCGGGAGCTGGGGCACAGATACGCAGTATTTT.

In its sample, this clonotype was seen many times. The rearrangement links TRBV2 to TRBJ1-2; D may be TRBD1 (6 bases). CDR3 length: 13 amino acids. Trimming left V 8 bases short and J 5 bases short, with 15 bases between. Germline assignment: CDR1 SNHLY and CDR2 FYNNEI. CDR3 coding DNA: TGTGCCAGCGGTATAGGGACATCATATGGCTACACCTTC. Translated: CASGIGTSYGYTF.

This clonotype was detected many times. J is TRBJ1-1 and V is TRBV28; 7 nucleotides line up with TRBD1. J gave up 0 bases and V 6 bases, and 4 bases lay outside the gene matches. There are 14 residues in the CDR3. Per germline, CDR1 MDHEN and CDR2 SYDVKM. CDR3 bases: TGTGCCAGCAGAACAGGGGCCATGAACACTGAAGCTTTCTTT. It is translated as CASRTGAMNTEAFF. The whole variable domain, filled in from reference TRBV28 and TRBJ1-1, reads DVKVTQSSRYLVKRTGEKVFLECVQDMDHENMFWYRQDPGLGLRLIYFSYDVKMKEKGDIPEGYSVSREKKERFSLILESASTNQTSMYLCASRTGAMNTEAFFGQGTRLTVV.

This clonotype was found many times. The chain employs TRBV25-1 and TRBJ1-1; weak D call: TRBD1 (5 bases). The CDR3 has 16 residues. Germline CDR1 MGHDK, CDR2 SYGVNS. Trimming left V 0 bases short and J 4 bases short, with 15 bases between. CDR3 DNA sequence: TGTGCCAGCAGTGAATATAGTGGGGCCCCGACCACTGAAGCTTTCTTT. This sequence encodes CASSEYSGAPTTEAFF. Filled out from reference TRBV25-1 and TRBJ1-1, the complete variable domain reads EADIYQTPRYLVIGTGKKITLECSQTMGHDKMYWYQQDPGMELHLIHYSYGVNSTEKGDLSSESTVSRIRTEHFPLTLESARPSHTSQYLCASSEYSGAPTTEAFFGQGTRLTVV.

This clonotype came up a few times. A much larger clonotype is one base distant, so this may be a read error. The CDR3 DNA reads as TGTGCCAGCAGAATCGGGACGGGTCCCTACTATGAGCAGTTCTTC. Translated, it gives CASRIGTGPYYEQFF. The chain combines TRBV2 with TRBJ2-1; D may match TRBD1 or TRBD2 (5 bases each). In germline, CDR1 is SNHLY, CDR2 FYNNEI. The CDR3 loop spans 15 amino acids.

This clonotype was counted ten times or more. V usage is TRBV11-3 and J usage is TRBJ2-2; TRBD2 aligns across 11 bases. With 3 bases clipped from V and 5 bases from J, the junction kept 8 bases outside the gene matches. The germline V gene has CDR1 SGHNT and CDR2 YENEEA. There are 17 residues in the CDR3. The CDR3 DNA sequence: TGTGCCAGCAGCTTTTCACTAGCGGGAGCGCGGACCGGGGAGCTGTTTTTT. This translates into CASSFSLAGARTGELFF.

The chain uses TRBV19 and TRBJ1-1; perhaps TRBD1 as D (6 bases). The CDR3 has 14 amino acids. The germline V and J ends were trimmed by 3 bases and 2 bases, with 10 bases remaining between them. Germline lookup yields CDR1 LNHDA and CDR2 SQIVND (reference sequence). The CDR3 protein is CASSIGTSNTEAFF. The CDR3 bases are TGTGCCAGTAGTATTGGGACAAGCAACACTGAAGCTTTCTTT.

There are a few counts of this clonotype. This chain links TRBV3-1 with TRBJ2-1; the match to TRBD1 covers 8 bases. Germline V CDR1 and CDR2: LGHDT, YNNKEL (reference sequence). This CDR3 region has 15 residues. V shed 3 bases and J 5 bases; nucleotides not matched to a gene: 6. As DNA, the CDR3 is TGTGCCAGCAGCCACCGGACAGGGTGGCACAATGAGCAGTTCTTC. It specifies CASSHRTGWHNEQFF.

This clonotype was recorded only once. The chain couples TRBV28 to TRBJ1-2; unclear D gene. CDR1 MDHEN and CDR2 SYDVKM come from the germline V gene. V was cut by 4 bases and J by 6 bases, with 18 bases left in between. The CDR3 consists of 15 residues. The CDR3 DNA reads as TGTGCCAGCAGTTCAGCCGGGAACCCCTATGATGGCTACACCTTC. This codes for CASSSAGNPYDGYTF.

The chain carries TRBV13 and TRBJ2-3, with D unclear. CDR1 and CDR2 from the germline V gene are PRHDT and FYEKMQ (reference sequence). The CDR3 length is 14 residues. V lost 2 bases, J lost 4 bases, and 10 bases lay in between. CDR3 residues: CASSLKDSSDTQYF. In DNA form, the CDR3 reads TGTGCCAGCAGCTTAAAAGATAGCTCAGATACGCAGTATTTT.

This clonotype occurred many times. The CDR3 here is CASSLGSGPEQFF. In nucleotides, the CDR3 is TGTGCCAGCAGCTTAGGCAGCGGGCCTGAGCAGTTCTTC. J is TRBJ2-1 and V is TRBV7-9; D might be TRBD2 (6 bases). V was pared by 1 base and J by 9 bases, with 10 bases between. Looked up from germline, CDR1 is SEHNR and CDR2 is FQNEAQ (reference sequence). This CDR3 spans 13 amino acids.

This clonotype was recorded many times. CDR3 in amino acids: CASSWGTSGSRETQYF. The CDR3, as DNA: TGTGCCAGCAGTTGGGGGACTAGCGGGAGCCGGGAGACCCAGTACTTC. The chain couples TRBV27 to TRBJ2-5, with 14 positions matching TRBD2. The CDR3 contains 16 residues. V trimming: 4 bases; J trimming: 5 bases; junction bases outside the gene matches: 6. From germline, CDR1 is MNHEY and CDR2 SMNVEV (reference sequence).

This clonotype was counted between two and nine times. The rearrangement uses TRBV19 and TRBJ2-6; 8 positions agree with TRBD1. V dropped 3 bases and J dropped 6; count of bases not matched to a gene: 13. This CDR3 contains 18 residues. CDR1 is LNHDA, CDR2 SQIVND, per germline (reference sequence). The CDR3 region has the DNA TGTGCCAGTAGTATCCAAGGGACAGGCACAAACGTGGCCAACGTCCTGACTTTC. Translating gives CASSIQGTGTNVANVLTF.

The J gene is TRBJ2-1, the V gene TRBV6-1, with 12 nucleotides matching TRBD2. The length of the CDR3 is 17 residues. The J segment lost 0 bases and the V segment lost 6 bases, leaving 6 bases of the junction unmatched. The V gene's germline CDR1 is MNHNS and CDR2 SASEGT. The CDR3 region is CASRGTSGFPSYNEQFF. The CDR3 bases are TGTGCCAGCAGAGGGACTAGCGGGTTCCCCTCCTACAATGAGCAGTTCTTC.

This clonotype was detected only a few times. The junction differs from germline at one of its ends, possibly a read error. The CDR3: CASSSLPGRMTYNEQFF. Written as DNA, the CDR3 is TGTGCCAGCAGTTCTCTTCCCGGACGGATGACCTATAATGAGCAGTTCTTC. The chain combines TRBV27 with TRBJ2-1; D ambiguous. Germline V CDR1 and CDR2: MNHEY, SMNVEV (reference sequence). CDR3 length: 17 residues.

The rearrangement links TRBV3-1 to TRBJ2-2; the match to TRBD2 covers 11 bases. The germline V gene has CDR1 LGHDT and CDR2 YNNKEL (reference sequence). This CDR3 spans 20 amino acids. V trimming: 0 bases; J trimming: 6 bases; junction bases outside the gene matches: 15. CDR3 loop: CASSQDRGGSGRASAGELFF. Here the CDR3 DNA reads TGTGCCAGCAGCCAAGATCGAGGTGGTAGCGGGAGGGCCTCGGCCGGGGAGCTGTTTTTT. The full variable domain, completed using reference TRBV3-1 and TRBJ2-2, is DTAVSQTPKYLVTQMGNDKSIKCEQNLGHDTMYWYKQDSKKFLKIMFSYNNKELIINETVPNRFSPKSPDKAHLNLHINSLELGDSAVYFCASSQDRGGSGRASAGELFFGEGSRLTVL.

The genes are TRBV29-1 and TRBJ2-7; TRBD1 aligns across 9 bases. The J segment lost 3 bases and the V segment lost 7 bases, leaving 7 bases of the junction unmatched. This CDR3 contains 13 residues. The V gene's germline CDR1 is SQVTM and CDR2 ANQGSEA. The CDR3, as DNA: TGCAGCGCAACCGGGACAGGGTACTACGAGCAGTACTTC. Residues: CSATGTGYYEQYF.

This chain connects TRBV14 to TRBJ2-7; D unclear. Trimming took off 4 bases at V and 3 bases at J, with 16 bases between the two ends. Germline V gives CDR1 SGHDN, CDR2 FVKESK. There are 15 residues in the CDR3. For the CDR3, the DNA is TGTGCCAGCAGCCCCCTTTTTGCGATAAACTACGAGCAGTACTTC. Translated: CASSPLFAINYEQYF.

As concerns this clonotype: A clone one base away is much larger, so this may be a read error. V usage is TRBV12-3 or TRBV12-4 and J usage is TRBJ2-1; D remains unclear. V was cut by 6 bases and J by 2 bases, with 17 bases left in between. This CDR3 is built from 16 residues. This CDR3 is CASSRMGSTAYNEQFF. The CDR3 DNA reads TGTGCCAGCAGCCGGATGGGGTCCACCGCCTACAATGAGCAGTTCTTC.

This clonotype was counted ten times or more. This rearrangement joins TRBV28 to TRBJ1-1, with TRBD1 identical over 7 bases. V shed 2 bases and J 4 bases; nucleotides not matched to a gene: 13. Germline V lookup: CDR1 MDHEN, CDR2 SYDVKM. This CDR3 contains 17 residues. CDR3 sequence: CASSLSNPGGRTTEAFF. DNA for the CDR3: TGTGCCAGCAGTTTAAGTAACCCAGGGGGGAGGACCACTGAAGCTTTCTTT.